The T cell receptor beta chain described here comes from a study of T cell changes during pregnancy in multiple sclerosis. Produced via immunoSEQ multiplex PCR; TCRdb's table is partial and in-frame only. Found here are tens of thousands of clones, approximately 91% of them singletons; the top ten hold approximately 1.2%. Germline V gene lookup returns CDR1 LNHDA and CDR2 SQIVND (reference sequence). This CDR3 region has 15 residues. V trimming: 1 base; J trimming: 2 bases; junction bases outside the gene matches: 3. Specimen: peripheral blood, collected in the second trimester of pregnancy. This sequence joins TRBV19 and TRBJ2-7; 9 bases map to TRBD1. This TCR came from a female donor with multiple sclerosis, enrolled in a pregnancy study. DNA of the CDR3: TGTGCCAGTAGTATAGGGACAGGGGTGGCCTACGAGCAGTACTTC. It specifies CASSIGTGVAYEQYF.